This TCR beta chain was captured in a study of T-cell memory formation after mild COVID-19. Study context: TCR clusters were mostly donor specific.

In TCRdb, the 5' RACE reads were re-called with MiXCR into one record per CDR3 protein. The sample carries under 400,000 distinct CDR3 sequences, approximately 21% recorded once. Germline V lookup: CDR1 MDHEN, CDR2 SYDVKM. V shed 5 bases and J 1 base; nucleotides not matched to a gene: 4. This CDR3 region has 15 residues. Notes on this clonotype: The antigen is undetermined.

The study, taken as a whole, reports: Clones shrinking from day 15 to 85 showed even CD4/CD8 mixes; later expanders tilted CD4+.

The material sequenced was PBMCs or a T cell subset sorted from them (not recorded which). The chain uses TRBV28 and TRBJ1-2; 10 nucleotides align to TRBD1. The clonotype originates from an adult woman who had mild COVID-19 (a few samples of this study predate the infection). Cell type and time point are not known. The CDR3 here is CASSADRGLNYGYTF. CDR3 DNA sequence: TGTGCCAGCAGTGCCGACAGGGGGCTTAACTATGGCTACACCTTC.